Sequencing of this TCR beta chain was carried out in a study of T cell changes during pregnancy in multiple sclerosis. As concerns this clone: Mismatch with germline at one junction end may stem from a read error.

Libraries were prepared by immunoSEQ multiplex PCR; TCRdb keeps only in-frame clonotypes and omits some of them. The data hold tens of thousands of clones, with about 94% observed a single time. The germline gives CDR1 MDHEN, CDR2 SYDVKM. The CDR3 has 15 residues. The chain couples TRBV28 to TRBJ2-5; TRBD2 might be the D (5 bases). This receptor was obtained from a female donor in good health, enrolled as a control in a pregnancy study. This specimen consisted of peripheral blood, obtained in the first trimester of pregnancy. The DNA for the CDR3 is TGTGCCAGCAGTTTCTATCTTGAGGGCCAAGGGACCCAGTACTTC. Protein: CASSFYLEGQGTQYF.